One T cell receptor (beta chain) is described in this entry. No cognate antigen has been identified for it. One base away there is no much larger clone; base qualities are not given. This sample stems from a study of beta chain features in type 1 diabetes (dated by TCRdb to 2016 to 2018). For the wider study: Mean age, gender distribution, total cell number and subset yield were not different between patients and healthy donors. A total of about 100,000,000 sorted cells were examined across all samples, and RNA yield correlated strongly with the number of cells per subset. In the study, recently diagnosed type 1 diabetes patients and matched healthy donors were compared on the TCRB repertoires of their sorted circulating CD4+ T cell subsets. Regulatory and stem cell-like memory subsets were obtained from only 8 patients and roughly 8 healthy donors, while naive and central memory subsets were obtained from all 28 donors. General conclusions and limits of the study: Naive, central memory and regulatory TCRB repertoires appeared to be more similar among patients than among healthy donors. Because the HLA sub-analyses included only small numbers of individuals, any influence of HLA type on TCRB rearrangement was left unresolved. Patients with type 1 diabetes made fewer insertions and deleted more nucleotides at VDJ recombination sites, implying thymic rearrangement abnormalities. Shorter templates might have been favored by PCR, but patient and control samples were amplified and corrected together, so both groups would have been affected equally by any skew. Because cDNA rather than genomic DNA was sequenced, highly expressing activated cells could have been over-represented, although no difference in activation and CD3 levels was found between groups. Type 1 diabetes patients showed a moderate but significant shortening of TCRB CDR3 length in all four CD4+ subsets.

The entire isolated RNA was reverse transcribed using the High Capacity cDNA Reverse Transcription Kit, and thus expressed TCRB transcripts were sequenced. Deep immunoSEQ sequencing was performed on naive, central memory and regulatory T cell samples, with an average of approximately 4 million total reads per sample. After sorted cells were lysed in RLT buffer, RNA was extracted with DNase-treated RNeasy Micro or Mini kits, with the choice depending on cell number. To prevent cross-contamination, each cell subset was processed individually, whereas patient and healthy donor samples were processed jointly. The immunoSEQ multiplex PCR was used to amplify TCRB sequences from cDNA, generating 87-bp fragments that spanned the CDR3 region. Amplicons were sequenced on the Illumina HiSeq platform. For the original study's pipeline: Synthetic template baselines were used to correct PCR bias computationally, reads within Hamming distance 2 were collapsed, and singletons that could not be merged were discarded. Reads were aligned against IMGT to assign V, D and J genes, CDR3 length and insertions or deletions at six rearrangement sites. Within each subset, clonotype counts were normalized to the number of sorted cells before true diversity and Gini coefficients were calculated with the tcR R package. The overlap coefficient, calculated on TCRB nucleotide sequences, was used to quantify repertoire sharing. Entries here come from immuneACCESS through TCRdb and include only in-frame sequences with V and J called. Some clones fail to appear in such tables; in the studies checked, an unresolved V gene covers under half of the shortfall, and the cause of the remainder is unknown. D and trimming were read from the DNA, whereas the V and J calls and clone size are those reported in that table. Present in this sample are around 180,000 clones, roughly 8% of which were seen just once. The ten most abundant clones make up approximately 0.5% of the sample.

V ends up 0 bases short and J 1 base short, with an unmatched junction base count of 4. The CDR3 covers 16 residues, taking in both the cysteine and the phenylalanine. Only the CDR3 part of the read is kept: 48 bases, read in frame from the first base. CDR1 is given as SGDLS and CDR2 as YYNGEE, both from the germline V gene. Each donor gave one peripheral blood draw, roughly 120 mL on average, collected into heparinised tubes. Using a panel that included CD45RO, CCR7, CD25, CD127, CD95 and CD27, naive, central memory, regulatory and stem cell-like memory CD4+ T cells were sorted on a BD FACSAria II. Purity was above 98% for every sorted population. PBMCs were separated immediately by Lymphoprep density gradient centrifugation and were stained directly, without being cultured. So that batch effects would be minimized, each experiment stained and sorted samples in pairs, pairing one healthy donor with one patient.

Here the chain combines TRBV9 and TRBJ2-3, with 8 middle bases fitting TRBD2. The sample was central memory CD4+ T cells from blood. The origin of this receptor is a young man with type 1 diabetes. CDR3 region: CASSVGWRGGTDTQYF. The nucleotide sequence reads as follows: TGTGCCAGCAGCGTAGGGTGGCGGGGGGGCACAGATACGCAGTATTTT.